This T cell receptor beta chain was found in a study of a mutant IDH1 vaccine in newly diagnosed glioma. Turning to the study itself: Treated individuals were around 62% male and around 40% female, averaging approximately 40 years of age.

Time point specified: baseline, week 1 (first vaccination visit). The treatment here: pre-vaccination baseline after standard-of-care therapy. Germline V gives CDR1 SGHDT, CDR2 YYEEEE. V gave up 6 bases and J gave up 3 bases, with 16 bases separating them. The CDR3 totals 16 residues. Assay: immunoSEQ multiplex PCR; the TCRdb copy retains only in-frame clones and omits some. This sample yields tens of thousands of clones, of which roughly four fifths are seen a single time; roughly 5.3% belongs to the top ten. The receptor comes from a man aged 35 to 55 with glioma. Some clones in this sample may be carry-over from other donors' samples. The rearrangement uses TRBV5-6 and TRBJ1-6; D unresolved. The sample was PBMCs, taken from a glioma patient treated with radiotherapy, temozolomide or both. This CDR3 reads CASTFQGARYNSPLHF. CDR3 sequence (DNA): TGTGCCAGCACCTTCCAAGGTGCCCGCTATAATTCACCCCTCCACTTT.